This T cell receptor (beta chain) was sequenced for a study of cytomegalovirus exposure and HLA in healthy donors (dated by TCRdb to between 2016 and 2019). A note on the overall study: According to an earlier analysis of 587 of the donors, some 170 million T cells yielded roughly 100 million unique TCR beta sequences and roughly 280 Gb of sequence data. All discovery cohort repertoires had been generated on a single sequencing platform. Typing coverage varied by locus: about 629-640 donors for A, B, C, DRB1 and DQB1; roughly 520 for DQA1; around 570 for DPA1; approximately 490 for DPB1. Of the approximately 400 genotyped donors, 80% to 90% were placed in the genetic ancestry cluster associated with self-reported Caucasian donors. The later analysis used no new phenotypic data to find candidate immune exposures, relying instead on TCR beta sequences and their occurrence across donors. The study profiled the T cell repertoires of hundreds of subjects by immunosequencing and related them to cytomegalovirus serostatus. An early release that covered some 630 HLA-typed donors contained around 300 gigabases of sequencing data and roughly 84 million unique TCR sequences. Across approximately 400 genotyped donors of the cohort, an average of 235,054 unique TCR beta nucleotide sequences per donor were sequenced, and 15% to 20% of those sequences were non-productive. HLA typing covered class I and class II loci at four-digit resolution. To decide whether each TCR beta V gene segment behaved as functional or pseudogenic, an earlier analysis of fewer than 750 of the donors relied on high-throughput TCR beta sequencing. The study aimed to test whether cataloging public T cell receptors could reveal signatures of past pathogen exposure. To study patterns of TCR occurrence, a later analysis re-analyzed previously published TCR beta repertoires from 666 donors and added high-resolution HLA genotyping. Several DR-DQ haplotypes were treated as single units for association and clustering because of strong linkage in the cohort. Besides the first cohort of roughly 660 subjects, a separate validation cohort made up of 120 different subjects was used. Genome-wide SNP genotypes for about 60% of the 666 donors were used in a later genetic analysis, which treated that subset as a discovery cohort. Alongside the repertoire data, information on donor age, sex, ethnicity and CMV serostatus was compiled. To predict cytomegalovirus infection status, the study brought together high-throughput TCR immunosequencing, statistical association of individual TCRs with disease status, and machine learning. Overall study outcomes, separate from this receptor: According to a later analysis, parvovirus B19, influenza, CMV and Epstein-Barr virus appeared linked to several top co-occurrence clusters. Most TCR sequences were seen in very few donors, while some public TCRs were found in many individuals. In the study, approximately 150 TCR beta chains were listed as associated with cytomegalovirus. The authors suggested that the approach could potentially be generalized to other disease states and immunological phenotypes. According to a later analysis, TCR association rates differed among HLA loci, with DRB1 alleles showing the most associated TCRs and HLA-C alleles showing the fewest. In an earlier analysis of some 540 of the donors, most TCR beta V segments appeared in productive rearrangements about 87% or about 30% of the time, broadly matching IMGT annotations. A further reported finding was that TCR beta sequences accurately predicted the HLA-A and HLA-B alleles for most subjects in the first cohort. CMV serostatus was the only immune exposure information available for the cohort. When HLA alleles, especially DR and DQ, strongly co-occurred, attributing TCR associations to individual alleles was difficult. Because HLA typing was unavailable for some donors at each locus, only the typed subset was used in association tests. Specific HLA alleles were associated with over 15,000 TCR beta sequences at a false discovery rate of 0.05 in a later analysis. Most CMV-associated TCR beta chains appeared to be HLA-restricted in a later analysis, and the HLA associations seemed to be driven largely by CMV exposure. In vitro tests confirmed that a few of the cytomegalovirus-associated TCR beta chains recognize cytomegalovirus antigens. Roughly uniform sequencing depth across donors was assumed in presence/absence analyses, although this assumption may not hold. Because counts were too low, roughly 17 rarely observed V segments, including chromosome 9 orphons, were left out of the earlier analysis of some 600 of the donors. This cohort had only TCR beta chains sequenced, and the lack of alpha or paired-chain data limited which features could be detected. Because the 87-base-pair reads could not distinguish some IMGT-functional V segments, including TRBV6-2 and TRBV6-3, those segments were excluded. A later analysis found that HLA-associated TCR beta chains were more clonally expanded and had lower generation probabilities than equally common non-associated chains. The classifier was reported to diagnose cytomegalovirus status with high specificity and sensitivity in both the original cohort and the validation cohort. An association between a missense DCLRE1C variant and V-gene and J-gene trimming of TCR beta chains was found in a later genetic analysis and replicated in an independent cohort. In a later genetic analysis, fewer N-insertions in productive TCRs were reported among donors in an Asian-associated ancestry cluster than the roughly 700-donor mean. A cluster of highly shared sequence variants was judged likely to represent a technical artifact of the sequencing pipeline. Linkage disequilibrium might explain the correlated functional status among segregating V segments, but an unknown experimental factor could not be excluded.

The library was obtained by the immunoSEQ multiplex PCR assay. For the multiplex PCR, a mixture combining 60 forward primers for TCR Vbeta segments and 13 reverse primers for TCR Jbeta segments was used. The CDR3 region of rearranged TCR beta genes was amplified from genomic DNA by a multiplex PCR assay. On the Illumina HiSeq System, the amplified TCR beta libraries were sequenced as 87-base-pair reads. Regarding the original processing steps: Across the 500 to 700 repertoires, a later analysis counted some 80 million unique TCR beta chains, around 11 million of which were shared by at least two donors. To remove PCR and sequencing errors, raw reads were error-corrected and collapsed into unique sequences using a nearest-neighbor algorithm that merged closely related sequences. Alignment of CDR3 sequences to IMGT reference sequences was used to assign V, D and J gene segments. Each retained sequence needed at least a six-nucleotide match to both a V gene segment and a J gene segment. Rearrangements were called productive when the CDR3 lacked stop codons and stayed in frame with V and J; all others were non-productive. Following IMGT convention, CDR3 was defined as the stretch from the second conserved V-encoded cysteine up to the conserved J-encoded phenylalanine. The earlier analysis of 587 of the donors excluded sequences that lacked an unambiguous match to a single V gene segment. In an earlier analysis of approximately 610 of the donors, V segments were called functional above 56.7% productive rearrangements and were called segregating when the between-donor standard deviation exceeded 5%. A statistical classification framework was built to diagnose cytomegalovirus status from the catalog of TCR beta chain sequences. In a later analysis, V and J genes were assigned by comparing TCR nucleotide sequences against IMGT/GENE-DB human TR gene sequences. A later analysis assigned CDR3 sequences and most-parsimonious VDJ recombination scenarios with the TCRdist pipeline. In a later analysis, each TCR beta chain was defined by its CDR3 amino acid sequence together with its V-gene family, and reads without a unique V-gene family were excluded. To address suspected cross-contamination and a sequencing artifact, a later analysis removed a few hundred highly shared, low-generation-probability nucleotide sequences. A later analysis calculated a clonal expansion index for each public chain from normalized within-repertoire ranks of inferred template counts. Generation probabilities in a later analysis came from a VDJ recombination model fitted to out-of-frame rearrangements, and those results were checked against IGoR. In a later analysis, hypergeometric tests were used to score TCR-TCR, TCR-HLA and TCR-CMV co-occurrence, with a repertoire-size bias correction applied to TCR pairs. To estimate false discovery rates, a later analysis permuted the HLA or CMV assignments 20 times. In a later analysis, co-occurring TCRs were grouped using DBSCAN, with TCRdist sequence similarity added in when clustering inside HLA-allele-positive subsets. Repertoires with fewer than 30,000 or more than 120,000 public chains, plus five repertoires with anomalous nucleotide sharing, were excluded from co-occurrence clustering. Here the immuneACCESS table is served through TCRdb, limited to in-frame sequences with V and J called. Missing clones are a known gap in these copies; in checked studies unresolved V genes cover under half, and the rest lacks a known reason. From that table come the V and J calls and clone size; the DNA was used to work out D and trimming. The sample table contains roughly 140,000 clones; only one count was recorded for approximately 79% of them. Clones ranked in the top ten supply about 6.7% of the sample.

In total, roughly 670 healthy bone marrow donors made up the cohort. All cohort members were sampled while nominally healthy, although unrecorded immune exposures were likely present. The donor tested CMV seropositive and was one of the 289 seropositive cohort members. Each donor provided a peripheral blood sample, and peripheral blood mononuclear cells were used for TCR beta sequencing. Genomic DNA was extracted from the blood cell samples with the Qiagen DNeasy Blood Extraction Kit. As concerns this clone: Which antigen it targets is not known. The input lacks base qualities; no much larger clone sits a single base away.

Sequences SGDLS (CDR1) and YYNGEE (CDR2) are obtained from the germline V gene. The CDR3, from cysteine to phenylalanine, totals 13 residues. The read is trimmed to its CDR3 DNA, 39 bases read in frame from base 1. Relative to germline, V is 2 bases shorter and J is 0 bases shorter, with 5 bases between their ends. The receptor chain draws on TRBV9 and TRBJ1-1; the D gene assignment is ambiguous. The source of this sequence is a woman aged 40 to 49 in good health and CMV-seropositive. Sequencing was done on a sample of PBMCs. The nucleotides read TGTGCCAGCAGCGTCGGTATGAACACTGAAGCTTTCTTT. This codes for CASSVGMNTEAFF.